The rows below give T cell receptor beta chains drawn from one sample of a study of T-cell reconstitution after alpha-beta-depleted transplantation in children. TCRdb redid the calling of the PCR reads with MiXCR, one entry per CDR3 protein. The sample carries roughly 20,000 distinct CDR3 sequences, 10% to 15% recorded once. Source: PBMCs, mostly from graft donor cells, taken 60 days after TCRalphabeta/CD19-depleted stem cell transplant. The receptors here all came from a female patient between 2 and 15 years old who had a stem cell transplant for congenital amegakaryocytic thrombocytopenia, so the T cells may come from the graft donor. Both conserved end residues are part of each CDR3. The D gene is left open where the match is weak. Clone size is stated in some rows and not others, as once, few, many or a class when expanded.

many	TRBV11-2	TRBD1	TRBJ2-5	TGTGCCAGCAGCTCACCCTGGGACAGGGGTCTCGCCCAGGGGTGGGAGACCCAGTACTTC	CASSSPWDRGLAQGWETQYF
many	TRBV5-5	TRBD2	TRBJ2-5	TGTGCCAGCAGCTTCAGACTAGCGGGGATGCAAGAGACCCAGTACTTC	CASSFRLAGMQETQYF
NA	TRBV29-1	TRBD1	TRBJ1-2	TGCAGCGTCGAAAGGACAGGTCGCTACACCTTC	CSVERTGRYTF
NA	TRBV27	NA	TRBJ2-1	TGTGCCAGCAGTTTAGATGCCTACAATGAGCAGTTCTTC	CASSLDAYNEQFF
NA	TRBV4-2	NA	TRBJ1-1	TGTGCCAGCAGCCCCGGGCGCGGGGGCCGGGGGTTCACTGAAGCTTTCTTT	CASSPGRGGRGFTEAFF
many	TRBV29-1	NA	TRBJ2-5	TGCAGCGCGCCAGTTAGCGGCCCAGAGACCCAGTACTTC	CSAPVSGPETQYF
many	TRBV5-6	TRBD2	TRBJ2-1	TGTGCCAGCAGCGGTCGTTGGGCTAGCGGGAGTTTTGGTGAGCAGTTCTTC	CASSGRWASGSFGEQFF
many	TRBV7-9	NA	TRBJ2-7	TGTGCCAGCAGCTTGGGGGGTATTACCTACGAGCAGTACTTC	CASSLGGITYEQYF
NA	TRBV20-1	NA	TRBJ2-1	TGCAGTGCTATGTGGTCGGGCGGGCTGGATGAGCAGTTCTTC	CSAMWSGGLDEQFF
many	TRBV6-1	NA	TRBJ2-3	TGTGCCACCCCGCCTGGGCCCGGGGCAGATACGCAGTATTTT	CATPPGPGADTQYF
many	TRBV20-1	NA	TRBJ2-3	TGCAGTGCTAGAGATCGTAGAGATACGCAGTATTTT	CSARDRRDTQYF
many	TRBV14	NA	TRBJ2-4	TGTGCCAGCAGCCGTAGCGAAGTTGTCAAAAACATTCAGTACTTC	CASSRSEVVKNIQYF
many	TRBV7-8	TRBD2	TRBJ2-7	TGTGCCAGCAGCTTTTCTAGCGGGAGGGCCGTCGAGCAGTACTTC	CASSFSSGRAVEQYF
many	TRBV7-3	TRBD2	TRBJ2-2	TGTGCCAGCAGCTTGTACACTAGCGGGAGGGCCGATACCGGGGAGCTGTTTTTT	CASSLYTSGRADTGELFF
many	TRBV5-1	NA	TRBJ2-3	TGCGCCAGCAGCTCGGACAGATACACAGATACGCAGTATTTT	CASSSDRYTDTQYF
few	TRBV7-2	TRBD2	TRBJ2-5	TGTGCCAGCAGCTTAGGGCTCGGGACTAGCGGGAGCGGAGAGACCCAGTACTTC	CASSLGLGTSGSGETQYF
many	TRBV20-1	NA	TRBJ2-2	TGCAGTGCTCCAGGGGGGGGCCTCGGGGAGCTGTTTTTT	CSAPGGGLGELFF
many	TRBV4-1	NA	TRBJ1-5	TGCGCCAGCAGCCAGGGGTCGACAGATCAGCCCCAGCATTTT	CASSQGSTDQPQHF
NA	TRBV20-1	NA	TRBJ2-3	TGCAGTGGGGGGCAGGGAAAGTATTTT	CSGGQGKYF
many	TRBV7-8	NA	TRBJ1-4	TGTGCCAGCAGCCGAGGGGCAGGCGATGCAACTAATGAAAAACTGTTTTTT	CASSRGAGDATNEKLFF
many	TRBV7-2	NA	TRBJ2-3	TGTGCCAGCAGCTTAGGACTTACTAGCACAGATACGCAGTATTTT	CASSLGLTSTDTQYF
many	TRBV10-2	TRBD1	TRBJ1-5	TGCGCCAGCAGTGGGCCGGGGACAGGAATAGGCTATAGCAATCAGCCCCAGCATTTT	CASSGPGTGIGYSNQPQHF
many	TRBV5-1	TRBD1	TRBJ1-1	TGCGCCAGCAGCTTCGGCACAGGGGTGAACACTGAAGCTTTCTTT	CASSFGTGVNTEAFF
many	TRBV6-2/TRBV6-3	NA	TRBJ2-1	TGTGCCAGCAGTTCCCTTAGCGGATTTTCCTACAATGAGCAGTTCTTC	CASSSLSGFSYNEQFF